The next 3 T cell receptor beta chains were all read from a single sample in a study of blood T cell repertoires in COVID-19. The data were produced by immunoSEQ multiplex PCR, yet TCRdb's version contains in-frame clones alone and is incomplete. The sample has about 160,000 clones, approximately 87% seen once. Sequencing was carried out using peripheral blood. The origin of the receptors is a woman in her 70s with acute or convalescent COVID-19.

Here the CDR3 reads CASSQDLYRGQPQHF. The CDR3 DNA follows: TGCGCCAGCAGCCAAGATTTATACAGGGGACAGCCCCAGCATTTT. V usage is TRBV4-3 and J usage is TRBJ1-5; TRBD1 agrees at 7 bases. The CDR3 has 15 amino acids. CDR1 and CDR2 (germline): LGHNA, YSLEER. The trim removed 0 bases at V and 7 bases at J, leaving 6 bases unmatched.

V is TRBV5-1 and J is TRBJ2-2; perhaps TRBD1 as D (5 bases). CDR1 and CDR2 (germline): SGHRS, YFSETQ. The CDR3 spans 15 residues. V lost 3 bases, J lost 0 bases, and 9 bases lay in between. CDR3 sequence: CASSSRQTNTGELFF. The CDR3 nucleotides are TGCGCCAGCAGCTCCCGACAGACGAACACCGGGGAGCTGTTTTTT.

The genes are TRBV9 and TRBJ1-2; 7 nucleotides line up with TRBD1. The CDR3 runs 14 residues. Germline CDR1 SGDLS, CDR2 YYNGEE. Trimming took 3 bases from V and 2 from J; bases not matched to a gene: 4. CDR3 nucleotides: TGTGCCAGCAGCGATAGGACAGGAAACTATGGCTACACCTTC. This translates into CASSDRTGNYGYTF.